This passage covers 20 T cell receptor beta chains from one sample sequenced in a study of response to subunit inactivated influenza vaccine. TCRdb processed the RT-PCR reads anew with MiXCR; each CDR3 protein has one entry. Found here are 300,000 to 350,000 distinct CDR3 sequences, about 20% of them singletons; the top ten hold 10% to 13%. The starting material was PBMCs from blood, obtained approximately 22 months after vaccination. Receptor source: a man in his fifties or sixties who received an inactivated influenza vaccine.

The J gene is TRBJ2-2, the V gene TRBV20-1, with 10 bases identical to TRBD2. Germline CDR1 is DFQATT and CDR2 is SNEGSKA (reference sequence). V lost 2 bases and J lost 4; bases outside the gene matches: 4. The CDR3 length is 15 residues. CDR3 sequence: CSARSGGAGTGELFF. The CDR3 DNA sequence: TGCAGTGCTAGAAGCGGGGGGGCCGGCACCGGGGAGCTGTTTTTT.

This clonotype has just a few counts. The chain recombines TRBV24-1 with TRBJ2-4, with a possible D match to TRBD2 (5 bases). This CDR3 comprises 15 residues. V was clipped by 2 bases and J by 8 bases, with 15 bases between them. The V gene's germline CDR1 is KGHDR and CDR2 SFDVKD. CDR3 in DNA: TGTGCCACCAGTGATTCGAGGGCCCTTTGGGACATTCAGTACTTC. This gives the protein CATSDSRALWDIQYF.

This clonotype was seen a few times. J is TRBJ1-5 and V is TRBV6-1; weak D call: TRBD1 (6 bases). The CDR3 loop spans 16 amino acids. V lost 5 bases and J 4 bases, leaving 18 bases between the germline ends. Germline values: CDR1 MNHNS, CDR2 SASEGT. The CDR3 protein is CASSKPLDSPNQPQHF. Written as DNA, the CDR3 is TGTGCCAGCAGTAAACCCTTGGACAGCCCTAATCAGCCCCAGCATTTT.

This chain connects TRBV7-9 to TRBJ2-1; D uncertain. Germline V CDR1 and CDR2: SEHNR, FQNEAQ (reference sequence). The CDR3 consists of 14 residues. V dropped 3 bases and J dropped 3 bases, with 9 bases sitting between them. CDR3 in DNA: TGTGCCAGCAGCTTGGGATCTGGCTACAATGAGCAGTTCTTC. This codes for CASSLGSGYNEQFF.

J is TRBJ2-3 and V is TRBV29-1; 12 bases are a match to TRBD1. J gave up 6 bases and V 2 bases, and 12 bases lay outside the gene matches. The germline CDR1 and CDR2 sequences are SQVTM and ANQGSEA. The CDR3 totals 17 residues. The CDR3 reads CSVEIGGQGARGDTQYF. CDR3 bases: TGCAGCGTTGAAATAGGGGGACAGGGGGCGCGAGGGGATACGCAGTATTTT.

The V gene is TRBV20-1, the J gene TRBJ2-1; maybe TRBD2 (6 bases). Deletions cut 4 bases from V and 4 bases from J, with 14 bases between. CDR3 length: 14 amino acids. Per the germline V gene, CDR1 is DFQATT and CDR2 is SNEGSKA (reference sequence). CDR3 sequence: CSAIKLAEYNEQFF. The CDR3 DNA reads TGCAGTGCTATTAAGTTAGCGGAATACAATGAGCAGTTCTTC.

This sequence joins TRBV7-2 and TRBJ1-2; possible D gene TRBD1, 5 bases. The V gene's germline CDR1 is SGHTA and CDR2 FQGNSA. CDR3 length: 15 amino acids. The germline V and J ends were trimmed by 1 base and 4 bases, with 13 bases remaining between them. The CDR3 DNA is TGTGCCAGCAGCTTAGATGCGGGGCTGGGCTATGGCTACACCTTC. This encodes CASSLDAGLGYGYTF.

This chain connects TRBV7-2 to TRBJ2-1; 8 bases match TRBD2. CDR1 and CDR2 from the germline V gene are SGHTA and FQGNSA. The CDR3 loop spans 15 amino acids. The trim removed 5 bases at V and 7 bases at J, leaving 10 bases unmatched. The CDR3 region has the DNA TGTGCCAGCAGCCTTGAGCGGGAGAGTTGGAATGAGCAGTTCTTC. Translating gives CASSLERESWNEQFF.

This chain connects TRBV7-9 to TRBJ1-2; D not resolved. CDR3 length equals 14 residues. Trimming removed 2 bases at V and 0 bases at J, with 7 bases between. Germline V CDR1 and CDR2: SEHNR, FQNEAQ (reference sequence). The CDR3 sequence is CASSLTPPNYGYTF. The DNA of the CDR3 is TGTGCCAGCAGCTTAACCCCCCCTAACTATGGCTACACCTTC.

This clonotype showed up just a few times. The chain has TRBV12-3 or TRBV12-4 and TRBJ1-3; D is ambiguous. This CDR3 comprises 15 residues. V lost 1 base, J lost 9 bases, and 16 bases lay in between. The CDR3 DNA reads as TGTGCCAGCAGTTTAGGACCGACTGATGGTGGCACCATATATTTT. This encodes CASSLGPTDGGTIYF.

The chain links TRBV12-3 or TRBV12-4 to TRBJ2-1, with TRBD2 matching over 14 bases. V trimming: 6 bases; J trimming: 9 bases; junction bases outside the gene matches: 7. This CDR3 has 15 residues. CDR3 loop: CASRPTSGRAVEQFF. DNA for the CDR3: TGTGCCAGCAGACCGACTAGCGGGAGGGCCGTTGAGCAGTTCTTC.

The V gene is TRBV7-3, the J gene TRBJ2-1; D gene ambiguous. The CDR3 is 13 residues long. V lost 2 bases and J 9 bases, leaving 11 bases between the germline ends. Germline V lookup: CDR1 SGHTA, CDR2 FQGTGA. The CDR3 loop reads CASSLLSVGEQFF. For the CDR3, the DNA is TGTGCCAGCAGCTTATTGTCCGTGGGTGAGCAGTTCTTC.

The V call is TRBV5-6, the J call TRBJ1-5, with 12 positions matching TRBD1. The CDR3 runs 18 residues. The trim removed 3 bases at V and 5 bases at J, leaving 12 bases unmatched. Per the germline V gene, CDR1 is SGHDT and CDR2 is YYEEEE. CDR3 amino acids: CASSSGTGGGMRDQPQHF. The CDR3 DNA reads TGTGCCAGCAGCTCCGGGACAGGGGGCGGTATGAGAGATCAGCCCCAGCATTTT.

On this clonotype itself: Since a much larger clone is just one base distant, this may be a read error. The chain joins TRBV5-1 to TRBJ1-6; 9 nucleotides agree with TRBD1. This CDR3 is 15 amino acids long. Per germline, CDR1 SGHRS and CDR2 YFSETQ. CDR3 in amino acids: CASSLTGGHNSPLQF. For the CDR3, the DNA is TGCGCCAGCAGCTTGACAGGGGGCCATAATTCACCCCTCCAATTT.

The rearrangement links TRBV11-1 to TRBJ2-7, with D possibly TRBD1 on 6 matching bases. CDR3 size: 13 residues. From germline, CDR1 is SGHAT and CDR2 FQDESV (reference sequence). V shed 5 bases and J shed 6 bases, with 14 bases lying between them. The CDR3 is CASSPPARGEQYF. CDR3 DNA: TGTGCCAGCAGCCCTCCGGCCAGGGGCGAGCAGTACTTC.

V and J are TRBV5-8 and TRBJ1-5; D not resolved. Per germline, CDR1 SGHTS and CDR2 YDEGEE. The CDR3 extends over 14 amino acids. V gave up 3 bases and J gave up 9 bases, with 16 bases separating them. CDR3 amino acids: CASSSTSVIRPQHF. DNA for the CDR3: TGTGCCAGCAGCTCAACCAGTGTCATACGGCCCCAGCATTTT.

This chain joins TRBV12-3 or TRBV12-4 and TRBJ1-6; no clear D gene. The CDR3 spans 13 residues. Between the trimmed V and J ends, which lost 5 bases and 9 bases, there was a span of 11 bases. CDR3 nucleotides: TGTGCCAGCAGTCCCACGACTGTTTCACCCCTCCACTTT. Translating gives CASSPTTVSPLHF.

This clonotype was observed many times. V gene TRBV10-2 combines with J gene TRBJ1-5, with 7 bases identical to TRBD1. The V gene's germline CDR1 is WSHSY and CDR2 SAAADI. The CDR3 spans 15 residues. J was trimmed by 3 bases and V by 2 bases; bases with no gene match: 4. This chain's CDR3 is CASSEGDRVNQPQHF. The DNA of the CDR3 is TGCGCCAGCAGTGAGGGGGACAGAGTCAATCAGCCCCAGCATTTT.

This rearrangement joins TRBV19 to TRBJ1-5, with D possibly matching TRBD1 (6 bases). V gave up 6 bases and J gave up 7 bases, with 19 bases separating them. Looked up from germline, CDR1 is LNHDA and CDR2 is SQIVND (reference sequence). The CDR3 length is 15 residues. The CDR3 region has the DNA TGTGCCAGTAGCTCCACAGGGTTAAGAGGGCAGCCCCAGCATTTT. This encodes CASSSTGLRGQPQHF. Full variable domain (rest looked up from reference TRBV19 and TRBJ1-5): DGGITQSPKYLFRKEGQNVTLSCEQNLNHDAMYWYRQDPGQGLRLIYYSQIVNDFQKGDIAEGYSVSREKKESFPLTVTSAQKNPTAFYLCASSSTGLRGQPQHFGDGTRLSIL.

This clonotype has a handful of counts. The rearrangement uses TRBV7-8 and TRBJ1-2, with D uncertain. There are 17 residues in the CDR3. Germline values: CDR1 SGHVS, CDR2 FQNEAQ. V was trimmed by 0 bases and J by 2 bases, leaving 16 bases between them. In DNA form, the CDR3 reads TGTGCCAGCAGCTTAGCGGGCGTAAGAGAACTCAACTATGGCTACACCTTC. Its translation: CASSLAGVRELNYGYTF.